Presented here are 17 T cell receptor beta chains from one specimen sequenced in a study of post-analysis software for immune sequencing data. Study outcomes and limitations: The five TRBV segments detected at higher frequency in patients than in controls included TRBV5-6, TRBV5-1 and TRBV20-1.

Included in the TCR beta cDNA libraries were unique molecular identifiers. TCRdb ran MiXCR on the PCR reads and lists one entry per CDR3 protein. The sample has fewer than 550,000 distinct CDR3 sequences, around 31% seen once; the top ten hold under 7%. No antigens are known for them. Sequenced material: blood. These receptors were collected from a girl aged 2 to 17 with multiple sclerosis.

The V gene is TRBV7-9, the J gene TRBJ2-1; 9 positions match TRBD2. After removal of 5 bases from V and 8 bases from J, the junction contained 7 bases not matched to a gene. This CDR3 comprises 14 residues. In germline, CDR1 is SEHNR, CDR2 FQNEAQ (reference sequence). CDR3 DNA sequence: TGTGCCAGCAGCCCCGGGACTAGCATCTATGAGCAGTTCTTC. This sequence encodes CASSPGTSIYEQFF.

This clonotype was observed a few times. The chain uses TRBV2 and TRBJ1-2; the match to TRBD1 covers 10 bases. CDR1 and CDR2 from the germline V gene are SNHLY and FYNNEI. This CDR3 has 13 residues. The V gene end was trimmed by 7 bases and the J gene end by 8 bases; junction bases not matched to a gene: 7. CDR3 in DNA: TGTGCCAGCACCGGGACAGGGGCCGGGGGCTACACCTTC. Protein sequence: CASTGTGAGGYTF.

This clonotype was seen only a few times. The chain is built from TRBV7-9 and TRBJ2-3, with unresolved D. This CDR3 comprises 16 residues. The germline V and J ends were trimmed by 5 bases and 2 bases, with 17 bases remaining between them. Germline V lookup: CDR1 SEHNR, CDR2 FQNEAQ (reference sequence). The CDR3 protein is CASSPATFLATDTQYF. The CDR3, as DNA: TGTGCCAGCAGCCCTGCGACCTTCTTGGCCACAGATACGCAGTATTTT.

This clonotype has only one observation. The V call is TRBV10-3, the J call TRBJ1-1, with unresolved D. This CDR3 contains 13 residues. From germline, CDR1 is ENHRY and CDR2 SYGVKD. Trimming removed 2 bases at V and 6 bases at J, with 10 bases between. CDR3 loop: CAISEPIFPEAFF. As DNA, the CDR3 is TGTGCCATCAGTGAGCCTATTTTCCCTGAAGCTTTCTTT.

This rearrangement joins TRBV7-2 to TRBJ1-2, with unresolved D. The germline V and J ends were trimmed by 2 bases and 8 bases, with 9 bases remaining between them. The CDR3 is made up of 12 amino acids. CDR1 is SGHTA, CDR2 FQGNSA, per germline. The CDR3 bases are TGTGCCAGCAGCTTACCAACAAGGGGCTACACCTTC. Residues: CASSLPTRGYTF.

This clonotype was counted a few times. The chain is built from TRBV29-1 and TRBJ1-1; the D gene is possibly TRBD1 (6 bases). Trimming cost V 7 bases and J 1 base, with 13 bases left between them. Per the germline V gene, CDR1 is SQVTM and CDR2 is ANQGSEA. The CDR3 has 13 amino acids. In DNA form, the CDR3 reads TGCAGCGCGTCGGGGGGCCCGAACACTGAAGCTTTCTTT. Translated: CSASGGPNTEAFF.

This clonotype was found a few times. J is TRBJ2-5 and V is TRBV9; possibly TRBD2 for D (6 bases). The J call is in doubt because the DNA end fits TRBJ2-7 better. The CDR3 runs to 14 residues. Germline CDR1 is SGDLS and CDR2 is YYNGEE. The CDR3 DNA follows: TGTGCCAGCAGCGTAGCGGCTAGCGTCGGCGAGCAGTACTTC. This sequence encodes CASSVAASVGEQYF.

This clonotype was counted only a few times. The chain recombines TRBV24-1 with TRBJ2-6; D possibly corresponds to TRBD2 (6 bases). The germline V and J ends were trimmed by 2 bases and 2 bases, with 6 bases remaining between them. The CDR3 is made up of 15 amino acids. CDR1 is KGHDR and CDR2 is SFDVKD in the germline V gene. The CDR3 protein is CATSDWRAGANVLTF. CDR3 coding DNA: TGTGCCACCAGTGATTGGAGGGCTGGGGCCAACGTCCTGACTTTC.

The sample holds a few counts of this clonotype. The chain combines TRBV5-6 with TRBJ2-6; the D is unclear. The germline CDR1 and CDR2 sequences are SGHDT and YYEEEE. V lost 6 bases and J lost 2, with 18 bases in between. The CDR3 totals 17 residues. The CDR3 is CASTPELGLPGANVLTF. The DNA for the CDR3 is TGTGCCAGCACCCCGGAGTTAGGGCTGCCTGGGGCCAACGTCCTGACTTTC.

This clonotype was recorded a few times. The rearrangement joins TRBV11-2 to TRBJ1-2; D uncertain. The CDR3 sequence is 15 residues long. V was shortened by 5 bases and J by 1 base, with 14 bases between the two germline ends. Germline values: CDR1 SGHAT, CDR2 FQNNGV. The CDR3 bases are TGTGCCAGCAGCGCTAATGGCCGCCTTAACTATGGCTACACCTTC. It is translated as CASSANGRLNYGYTF.

The V gene is TRBV7-9, the J gene TRBJ2-7; D possibly uses TRBD1 or TRBD2 (5 bases each). This CDR3 comprises 14 residues. The V gene's germline CDR1 is SEHNR and CDR2 FQNEAQ (reference sequence). Trimming stripped 5 bases from V and 4 bases from J, with 15 bases between. The CDR3 DNA is TGTGCCAGCAGCCGCCCTGGGGACGGGTACGAGCAGTACTTC. This translates into CASSRPGDGYEQYF.

The sample holds a few counts of this clonotype. The chain uses TRBV10-2 and TRBJ1-5; D gene unclear. Germline assignment: CDR1 WSHSY and CDR2 SAAADI. Trimming cost V 3 bases and J 0 bases, with 12 bases left between them. The CDR3 extends over 16 amino acids. CDR3 bases: TGCGCCAGCAGTGATGAGTGGGGTGGTAGCAATCAGCCCCAGCATTTT. It codes for CASSDEWGGSNQPQHF.

This clonotype was picked up a small number of times. CDR3 sequence: CAISMGTAVTDTQYF. The DNA of the CDR3 is TGTGCCATCAGTATGGGCACCGCCGTGACAGATACGCAGTATTTT. V is TRBV10-3 and J is TRBJ2-3; no clear D gene. V was cut by 5 bases and J by 3 bases, with 15 bases left in between. Germline loops: CDR1 ENHRY, CDR2 SYGVKD. CDR3 length: 15 residues.

The chain links TRBV12-3 or TRBV12-4 to TRBJ1-1; D perhaps matches TRBD1 (6 bases). The CDR3 has 14 amino acids. V was shortened by 6 bases and J by 6 bases, with 17 bases between the two germline ends. For the CDR3, the DNA is TGTGCCAGCAGCTTCCTCCTGGGGGCAGCTGAAGCTTTCTTT. This codes for CASSFLLGAAEAFF.

This clonotype has a handful of counts. The chain uses TRBV6-1 and TRBJ2-1; 9 nucleotides match TRBD1. The germline V gene has CDR1 MNHNS and CDR2 SASEGT. CDR3 length equals 14 residues. Trimming took 9 bases from V and 3 from J; bases not matched to a gene: 6. For the CDR3, the DNA is TGTGCCAGTACCGGGACAGGGCACTACAATGAGCAGTTCTTC. Translated, it gives CASTGTGHYNEQFF.

This clonotype has more than one count but fewer than ten. This chain connects TRBV15 to TRBJ1-4; D unclear. V lost 3 bases and J lost 5, with 16 bases in between. Looked up from germline, CDR1 is LNHNV and CDR2 is YYDKDF (reference sequence). The CDR3 is made up of 16 amino acids. CDR3 in amino acids: CATSRRLNGGNEKLFF. The CDR3 DNA reads as TGTGCCACCAGCAGGCGCCTGAACGGTGGGAATGAAAAACTGTTTTTT.

This clonotype has more than one count but fewer than ten. The gene calls are TRBV6-9 and TRBJ2-1; D ambiguous. Trimming cost V 7 bases and J 0 bases, with 7 bases left between them. The CDR3 totals 13 residues. Germline V lookup: CDR1 MNHGY, CDR2 SVAAGI. DNA for the CDR3: TGTGCCAGCACCAAGAGCTCCTACAATGAGCAGTTCTTC. Translating gives CASTKSSYNEQFF.